This TCR beta chain is drawn from a study of cytomegalovirus exposure and HLA in healthy donors. CDR1 and CDR2 from the germline V gene are MNHEY and SMNVEV (reference sequence). Trimming removed 6 bases at V and 4 bases at J, with 12 bases between. The CDR3 length is 13 residues. Clones were read by immunoSEQ multiplex PCR, and TCRdb kept only the in-frame ones, dropping some. The sample records 300,000 to 400,000 clones, 70% to 90% being singletons. This TCR came from a woman between 18 and 30 years old in good health and CMV-seronegative. The chain combines TRBV27 with TRBJ1-1; TRBD1 is a possible D gene (5 bases). The sequenced sample consisted of PBMCs. The CDR3 nucleotides read TGTGCCAGCAGACTGGTGGGGGGCACTGAAGCTTTCTTT. It is translated as CASRLVGGTEAFF.